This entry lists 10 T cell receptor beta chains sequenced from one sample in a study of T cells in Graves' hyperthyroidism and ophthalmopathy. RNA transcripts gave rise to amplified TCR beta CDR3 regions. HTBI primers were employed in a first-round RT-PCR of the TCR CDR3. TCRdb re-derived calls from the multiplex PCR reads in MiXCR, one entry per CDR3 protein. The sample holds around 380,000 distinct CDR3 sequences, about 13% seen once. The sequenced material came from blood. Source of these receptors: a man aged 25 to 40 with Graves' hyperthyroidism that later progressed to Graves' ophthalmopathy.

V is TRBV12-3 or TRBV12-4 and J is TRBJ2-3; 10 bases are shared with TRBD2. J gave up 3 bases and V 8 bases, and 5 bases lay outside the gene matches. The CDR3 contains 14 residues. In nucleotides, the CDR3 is TGTGCCAGCGGCGAGCGGGGGGGAACAGATACGCAGTATTTT. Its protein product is CASGERGGTDTQYF.

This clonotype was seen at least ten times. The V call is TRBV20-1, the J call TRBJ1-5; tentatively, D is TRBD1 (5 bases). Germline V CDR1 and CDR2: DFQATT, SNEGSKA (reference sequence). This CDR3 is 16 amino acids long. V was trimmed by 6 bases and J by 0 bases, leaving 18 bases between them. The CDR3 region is CSATTRGQYSNQPQHF. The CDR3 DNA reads TGCAGTGCCACGACAAGGGGTCAGTATAGCAATCAGCCCCAGCATTTT.

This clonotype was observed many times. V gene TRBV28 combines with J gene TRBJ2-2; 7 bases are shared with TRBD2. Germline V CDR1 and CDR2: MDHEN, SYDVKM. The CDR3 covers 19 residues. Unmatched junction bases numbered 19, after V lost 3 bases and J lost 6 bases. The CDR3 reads CASSFQTRGSGAISGELFF. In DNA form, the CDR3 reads TGTGCCAGCAGTTTCCAGACCCGGGGAAGCGGGGCCATTTCCGGGGAGCTGTTTTTT.

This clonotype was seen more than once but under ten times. The CDR3, as DNA: TGTGCCAGCAGCGTACCTAGGACAGGGGATACCGAGACCCAGTACTTC. It encodes CASSVPRTGDTETQYF. The chain has TRBV9 and TRBJ2-5, with TRBD1 identical over 9 bases. Trimming took 1 base from V and 5 from J; bases not matched to a gene: 9. CDR3 length: 16 residues. CDR1 is SGDLS, CDR2 YYNGEE, per germline. The whole variable domain, remainder taken from reference TRBV9 and TRBJ2-5, is DSGVTQTPKHLITATGQRVTLRCSPRSGDLSVYWYQQSLDQGLQFLIQYYNGEERAKGNILERFSAQQFPDLHSELNLSSLELGDSALYFCASSVPRTGDTETQYFGPGTRLLVL.

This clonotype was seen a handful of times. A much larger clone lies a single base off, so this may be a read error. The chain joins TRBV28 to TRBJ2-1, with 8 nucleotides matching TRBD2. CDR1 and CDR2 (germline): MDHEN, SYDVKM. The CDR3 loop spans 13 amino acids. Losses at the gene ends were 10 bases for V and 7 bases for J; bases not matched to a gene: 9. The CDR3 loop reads CANSNSGVNEQFF. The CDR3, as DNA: TGTGCCAACAGCAATAGCGGGGTTAATGAGCAGTTCTTC.

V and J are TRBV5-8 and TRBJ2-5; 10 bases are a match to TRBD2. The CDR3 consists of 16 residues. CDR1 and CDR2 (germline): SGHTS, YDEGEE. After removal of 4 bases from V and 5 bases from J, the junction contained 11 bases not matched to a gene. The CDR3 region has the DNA TGTGCCAGCAGCGTGAATCCACTAGCGGGGTTGGAGACCCAGTACTTC. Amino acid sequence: CASSVNPLAGLETQYF.

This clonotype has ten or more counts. The CDR3 DNA is TGTGCCAGCAGCGGGGGACAGGGTCACTATGGCTACACCTTC. Translated: CASSGGQGHYGYTF. V is TRBV9 and J is TRBJ1-2; 9 bases are a match to TRBD1. This CDR3 comprises 14 residues. J gave up 3 bases and V 3 bases, and 3 bases lay outside the gene matches. Germline-derived CDR1 and CDR2 are SGDLS and YYNGEE.

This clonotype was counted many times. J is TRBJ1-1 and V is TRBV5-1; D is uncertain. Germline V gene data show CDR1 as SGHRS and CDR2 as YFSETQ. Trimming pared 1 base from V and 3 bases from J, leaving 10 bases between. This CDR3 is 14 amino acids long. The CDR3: CASSLLTSYTEAFF. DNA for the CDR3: TGCGCCAGCAGCTTGTTGACATCCTACACTGAAGCTTTCTTT.

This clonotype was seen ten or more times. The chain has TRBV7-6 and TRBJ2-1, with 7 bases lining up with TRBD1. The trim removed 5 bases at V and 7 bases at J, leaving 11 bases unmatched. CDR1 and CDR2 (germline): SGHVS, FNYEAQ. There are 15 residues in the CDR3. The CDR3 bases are TGTGCCAGCAGCGCCGGACAGGCCAGGGTTAATGAGCAGTTCTTC. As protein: CASSAGQARVNEQFF.

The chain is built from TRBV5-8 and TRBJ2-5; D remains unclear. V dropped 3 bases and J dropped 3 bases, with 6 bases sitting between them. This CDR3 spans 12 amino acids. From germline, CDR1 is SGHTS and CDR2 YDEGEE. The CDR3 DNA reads TGTGCCAGCAGCTCGCCTAAAGAGACCCAGTACTTC. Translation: CASSSPKETQYF.